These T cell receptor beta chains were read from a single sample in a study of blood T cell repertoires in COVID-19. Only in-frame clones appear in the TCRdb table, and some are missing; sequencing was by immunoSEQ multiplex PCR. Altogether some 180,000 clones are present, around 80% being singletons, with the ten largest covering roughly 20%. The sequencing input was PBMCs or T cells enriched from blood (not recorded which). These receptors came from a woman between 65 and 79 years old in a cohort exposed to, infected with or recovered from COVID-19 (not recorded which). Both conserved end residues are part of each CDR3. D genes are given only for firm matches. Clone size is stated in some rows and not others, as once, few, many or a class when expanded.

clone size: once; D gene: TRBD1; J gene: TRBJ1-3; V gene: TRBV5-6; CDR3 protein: CASSRWTGRIGNTIYF; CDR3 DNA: TGTGCCAGCAGCCGGTGGACAGGGAGGATAGGGAACACCATATATTTT
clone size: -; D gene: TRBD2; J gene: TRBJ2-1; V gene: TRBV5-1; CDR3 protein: CASSVGGTSDNEQFF; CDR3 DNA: TGCGCCAGCAGCGTCGGGGGGACTAGCGACAATGAGCAGTTCTTC
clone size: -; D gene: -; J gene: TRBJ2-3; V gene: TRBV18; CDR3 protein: CASSPTGGGDTQYF; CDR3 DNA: TGTGCCAGCTCACCAACTGGGGGCGGAGATACGCAGTATTTT
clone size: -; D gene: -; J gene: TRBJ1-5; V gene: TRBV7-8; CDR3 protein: CASSLVAGSNQPQHF; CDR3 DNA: TGTGCCAGCAGCTTAGTCGCAGGGAGCAATCAGCCCCAGCATTTT
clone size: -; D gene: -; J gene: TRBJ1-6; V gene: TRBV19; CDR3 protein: CASSIARGNNSPLHF; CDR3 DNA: TGTGCCAGTAGTATAGCTAGGGGGAATAATTCACCCCTCCACTTT
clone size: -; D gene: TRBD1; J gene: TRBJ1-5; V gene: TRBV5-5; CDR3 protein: CASSPDRGFDWGQPQHF; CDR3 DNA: TGTGCCAGCAGCCCTGACAGGGGCTTCGATTGGGGGCAGCCCCAGCATTTT
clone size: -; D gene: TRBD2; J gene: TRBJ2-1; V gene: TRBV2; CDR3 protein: CASCGGGGTSYLDEQFF; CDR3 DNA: TGTGCCAGCTGTGGAGGAGGGGGGACTAGTTATCTCGATGAGCAGTTCTTC
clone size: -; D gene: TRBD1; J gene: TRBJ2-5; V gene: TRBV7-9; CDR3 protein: CASFEGQGVEETQYF; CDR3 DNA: TGTGCCAGCTTTGAGGGACAGGGGGTCGAAGAGACCCAGTACTTC
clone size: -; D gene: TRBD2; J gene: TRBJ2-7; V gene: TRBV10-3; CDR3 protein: CAISKGLAASYEQYF; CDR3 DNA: TGTGCCATCAGTAAGGGACTAGCGGCCTCCTACGAGCAGTACTTC
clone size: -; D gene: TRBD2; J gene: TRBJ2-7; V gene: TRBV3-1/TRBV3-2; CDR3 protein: CASSQTSGTTPRSGYEQYF; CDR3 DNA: TGTGCCAGCAGTCAGACTAGCGGGACAACACCTCGCTCAGGCTACGAGCAGTACTTC
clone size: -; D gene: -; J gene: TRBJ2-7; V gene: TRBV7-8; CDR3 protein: CASSLPSKGLDEQYF; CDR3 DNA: TGTGCCAGCAGCTTACCATCAAAGGGGCTCGACGAGCAGTACTTC
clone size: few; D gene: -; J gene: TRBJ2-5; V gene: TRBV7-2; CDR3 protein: CASSTQRGETQYF; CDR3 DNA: TGTGCCAGCAGCACACAAAGGGGGGAGACCCAGTACTTC
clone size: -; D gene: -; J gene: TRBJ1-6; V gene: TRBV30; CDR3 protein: CAWGGGGSDSPLHF; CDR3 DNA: TGTGCCTGGGGTGGGGGGGGCAGCGACTCACCCCTCCACTTT
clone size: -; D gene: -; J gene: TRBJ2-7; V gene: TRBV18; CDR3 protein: CASSPVRAPMAYEQYF; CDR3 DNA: TGTGCCAGCTCACCGGTGCGGGCCCCAATGGCCTACGAGCAGTACTTC
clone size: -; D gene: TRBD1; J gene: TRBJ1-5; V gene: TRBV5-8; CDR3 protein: CASRGGTANQPQHF; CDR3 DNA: TGTGCCAGCAGGGGCGGGACAGCTAATCAGCCCCAGCATTTT
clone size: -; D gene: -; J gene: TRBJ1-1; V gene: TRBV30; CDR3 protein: CAWSGQVNTEAFF; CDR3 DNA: TGTGCCTGGAGTGGACAGGTTAACACTGAAGCTTTCTTT
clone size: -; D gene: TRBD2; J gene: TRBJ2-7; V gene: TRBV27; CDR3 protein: CASSRDRLGREGYEQYF; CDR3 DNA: TGTGCCAGCAGCCGGGACCGCTTGGGGCGGGAGGGTTACGAGCAGTACTTC
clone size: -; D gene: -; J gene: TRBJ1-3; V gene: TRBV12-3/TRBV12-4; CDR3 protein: CASSPGGGNTIYF; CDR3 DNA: TGTGCCAGCAGTCCGGGGGGCGGGAACACCATATATTTT
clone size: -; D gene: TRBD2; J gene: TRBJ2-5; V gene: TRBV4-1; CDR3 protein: CASSNSGRRETQYF; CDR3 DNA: TGCGCCAGCAGCAATAGCGGGAGGCGGGAGACCCAGTACTTC
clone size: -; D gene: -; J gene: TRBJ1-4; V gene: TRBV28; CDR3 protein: CASSFGGGMEKLFF; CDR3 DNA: TGTGCCAGCAGTTTTGGGGGGGGAATGGAAAAACTGTTTTTT
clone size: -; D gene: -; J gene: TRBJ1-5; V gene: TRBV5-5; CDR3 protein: CASSFAGGNQPQHF; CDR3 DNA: TGTGCCAGCAGCTTCGCGGGGGGCAATCAGCCCCAGCATTTT
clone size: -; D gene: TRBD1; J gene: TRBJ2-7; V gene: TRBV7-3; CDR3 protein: CASSFRDRGFFEQYF; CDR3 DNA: TGTGCCAGCAGCTTCCGGGACAGGGGTTTCTTCGAGCAGTACTTC